These T cell receptor beta chains were read from a single sample in a study of CD8+ T cells in alopecia areata. Only in-frame clones appear in the TCRdb table, and some are missing; sequencing was by immunoSEQ multiplex PCR. The sample lists approximately 100,000 clones; around 60% were seen once. Specimen: CD8+ T cells sorted from blood, collected at approximately week 55, from a patient treated with tofacitinib. Every receptor here comes from a human donor with alopecia areata. Each CDR3 is given with its conserved first and last residue. The order of the fields is clone size, D gene, J gene, V gene, CDR3 DNA, CDR3 protein. A D gene is named only where the DNA matches it firmly. Clone size is not always given. Where it is, it says once, few, many or a class for expanded clones.

size: once; D: NA; J: TRBJ2-7; V: TRBV2; DNA: TGTGCCAGCATTGTGGGACAAGCTTCCTACGAGCAGTACTTC; CDR3: CASIVGQASYEQYF
size: NA; D: TRBD1; J: TRBJ2-5; V: TRBV7-9; DNA: TGTGCCAGCAGCCCCACCGGGACAGGGGTAGAGACCCAGTACTTC; CDR3: CASSPTGTGVETQYF
size: few; D: NA; J: TRBJ1-1; V: TRBV7-9; DNA: TGTGCCAGCAGCTTAGACAGTGAAGCTTTCTTT; CDR3: CASSLDSEAFF
size: NA; D: TRBD1; J: TRBJ1-6; V: TRBV4-1; DNA: TGCGCCAGCAGCCAAACGACAGGGGGGCTGGATTCACCCCTCCACTTT; CDR3: CASSQTTGGLDSPLHF
size: NA; D: NA; J: TRBJ2-1; V: TRBV10-3; DNA: TGTGCCATCGGGGGGTCAGGGAGGAATGAGCAGTTCTTC; CDR3: CAIGGSGRNEQFF
size: NA; D: NA; J: TRBJ1-3; V: TRBV9; DNA: TGTGCCAGCAGTCTCGCCTCTGGGGGGGCGCTTGGAAACACCATATATTTT; CDR3: CASSLASGGALGNTIYF
size: NA; D: NA; J: TRBJ1-2; V: TRBV7-9; DNA: TGTGCCAGCAGCTTCACGGATTTCTATGGCTACACCTTC; CDR3: CASSFTDFYGYTF
size: few; D: NA; J: TRBJ1-1; V: TRBV7-9; DNA: TGTGCCAGCAGCCCCACAGAGAACACTGAAGCTTTCTTT; CDR3: CASSPTENTEAFF
size: once; D: NA; J: TRBJ2-2; V: TRBV5-6; DNA: TGTGCCAGCAGCTACACCGGGGAGCTGTTTTTT; CDR3: CASSYTGELFF
size: NA; D: NA; J: TRBJ2-5; V: TRBV4-1; DNA: TGCGCCAGCAGCCAAGCACCCCCCGAGGCTGAGGGGTCCCAGTACTTC; CDR3: CASSQAPPEAEGSQYF
size: NA; D: TRBD1; J: TRBJ2-5; V: TRBV11-2; DNA: TGTGCCAGCAGCCCGAGACAGGGCGGGTACCAAGAGACCCAGTACTTC; CDR3: CASSPRQGGYQETQYF
size: NA; D: NA; J: TRBJ2-5; V: TRBV5-1; DNA: TGCGCCAGCAGCTTGACCGCCGAGAGGGCACAAGAGACCCAGTACTTC; CDR3: CASSLTAERAQETQYF
size: few; D: TRBD2; J: TRBJ2-5; V: TRBV30; DNA: TGTGCCTGGAGTGTCGGAGCGGGGGGGCCCCAAGAGACCCAGTACTTC; CDR3: CAWSVGAGGPQETQYF
size: NA; D: NA; J: TRBJ1-1; V: TRBV5-4; DNA: TGTGCCAGCAGCTTGAACACTGAAGCTTTCTTT; CDR3: CASSLNTEAFF
size: many; D: NA; J: TRBJ1-2; V: TRBV19; DNA: TGTGCCAGTAGTATGAGGGAATATGGCTACACCTTC; CDR3: CASSMREYGYTF
size: few; D: TRBD1; J: TRBJ2-3; V: TRBV5-8; DNA: TGTGCCAGCAGCTTGGGACAGGGAGCGGATACGCAGTATTTT; CDR3: CASSLGQGADTQYF
size: NA; D: TRBD1; J: TRBJ1-1; V: TRBV10-2; DNA: TGCGCCAGCAGAACGACAGGGGGCACTGAAGCTTTCTTT; CDR3: CASRTTGGTEAFF
size: NA; D: NA; J: TRBJ1-1; V: TRBV2; DNA: TGTGCCAGCAGTCCGCCCCCAAGGGGCGCTGAAGCTTTCTTT; CDR3: CASSPPPRGAEAFF
size: NA; D: TRBD1; J: TRBJ1-2; V: TRBV18; DNA: TGTGCCAGCTCACCACCGGACAGGGCGGATGGCTACACCTTC; CDR3: CASSPPDRADGYTF
size: few; D: TRBD1; J: TRBJ1-4; V: TRBV2; DNA: TGTGCCAGCAGAGGGACAGAAAATGAAAAACTGTTTTTT; CDR3: CASRGTENEKLFF
size: NA; D: NA; J: TRBJ2-1; V: TRBV11-2; DNA: TGTGCCAGCAGCTTAATTCGTAATGAGCAGTTCTTC; CDR3: CASSLIRNEQFF
size: NA; D: NA; J: TRBJ2-3; V: TRBV30; DNA: TGTGCCTGGAGTGTGGGGGCCGGGGGCACAGATACGCAGTATTTT; CDR3: CAWSVGAGGTDTQYF